The T cell receptor (beta chain) described here comes from a study of shared T cell receptors in the human thymus. TCRdb's table, derived via immunoSEQ multiplex PCR, lists solely in-frame clones and lacks some. The top ten hold around 0.0099% of the sample, which has some 720,000 clones, 70% to 90% seen once. This same sample was also taken into another study, of human thymus T cells. As that study records: Having corrective surgery for congenital heart defects, healthy Finnish infants were the ones who donated. Thymic samples were excised during corrective heart operations.

The specimen sequenced was thymocytes. The TCR was taken from a boy under two years old with a congenital heart defect.

Here the CDR3 DNA reads TGTGCCAGCAGCCCGGGACTAGGAGCCAAAAACATTCAGTACTTC. Encoded protein: CASSPGLGAKNIQYF. The V call is TRBV5-6, the J call TRBJ2-4, with 8 positions matching TRBD2. V was pared by 4 bases and J by 0 bases, with 3 bases of the junction left unmatched. Germline V gives CDR1 SGHDT, CDR2 YYEEEE. CDR3 length: 15 amino acids.